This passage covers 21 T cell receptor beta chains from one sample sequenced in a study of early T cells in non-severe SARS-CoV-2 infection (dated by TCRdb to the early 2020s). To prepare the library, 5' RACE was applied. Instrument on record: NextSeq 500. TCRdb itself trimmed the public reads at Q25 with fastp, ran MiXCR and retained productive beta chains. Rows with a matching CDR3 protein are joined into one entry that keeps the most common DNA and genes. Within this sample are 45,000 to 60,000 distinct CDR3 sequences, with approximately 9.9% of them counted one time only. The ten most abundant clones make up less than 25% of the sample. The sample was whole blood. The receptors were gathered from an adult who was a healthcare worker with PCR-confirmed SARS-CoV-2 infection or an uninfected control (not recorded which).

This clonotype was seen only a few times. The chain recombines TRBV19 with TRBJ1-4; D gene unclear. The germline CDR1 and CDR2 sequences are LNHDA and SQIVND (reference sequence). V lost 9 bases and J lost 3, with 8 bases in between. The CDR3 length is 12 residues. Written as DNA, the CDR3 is TGTGCCAGCGAAACCTCTAATGAAAAACTGTTTTTT. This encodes CASETSNEKLFF.

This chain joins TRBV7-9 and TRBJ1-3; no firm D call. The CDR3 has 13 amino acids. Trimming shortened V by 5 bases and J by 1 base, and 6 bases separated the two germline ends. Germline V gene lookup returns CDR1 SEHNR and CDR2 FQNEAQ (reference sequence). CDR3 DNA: TGTGCCAGCAGCCGCCTTTCTGGAAACACCATATATTTT. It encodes CASSRLSGNTIYF. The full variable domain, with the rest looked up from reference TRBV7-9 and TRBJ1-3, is DTGVSQNPRHKITKRGQNVTFRCDPISEHNRLYWYRQTLGQGPEFLTYFQNEAQLEKSRLLSDRFSAERPKGSFSTLEIQRTEQGDSAMYLCASSRLSGNTIYFGEGSWLTVV.

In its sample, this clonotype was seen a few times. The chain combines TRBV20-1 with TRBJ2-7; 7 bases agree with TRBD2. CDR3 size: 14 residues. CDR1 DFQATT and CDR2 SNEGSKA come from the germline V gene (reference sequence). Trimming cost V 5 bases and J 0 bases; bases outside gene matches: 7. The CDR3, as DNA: TGCAGTGCTTTCCACCGGGACTACTCCTACGAGCAGTACTTC. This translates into CSAFHRDYSYEQYF.

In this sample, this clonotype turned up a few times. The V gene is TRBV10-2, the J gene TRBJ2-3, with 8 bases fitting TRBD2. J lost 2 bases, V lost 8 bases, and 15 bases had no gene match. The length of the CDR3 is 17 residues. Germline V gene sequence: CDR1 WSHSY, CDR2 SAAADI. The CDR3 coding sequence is TGCGCCAGCGGAGATCCCGCGGGGGGTCGACTCACAGATACGCAGTATTTT. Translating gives CASGDPAGGRLTDTQYF.

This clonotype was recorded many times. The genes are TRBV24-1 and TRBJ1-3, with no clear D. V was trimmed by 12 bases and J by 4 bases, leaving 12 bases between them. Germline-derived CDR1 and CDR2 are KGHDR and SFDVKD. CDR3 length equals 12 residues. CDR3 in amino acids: CAPPREGNTIYF. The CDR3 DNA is TGTGCCCCCCCCCGCGAAGGAAACACCATATATTTT.

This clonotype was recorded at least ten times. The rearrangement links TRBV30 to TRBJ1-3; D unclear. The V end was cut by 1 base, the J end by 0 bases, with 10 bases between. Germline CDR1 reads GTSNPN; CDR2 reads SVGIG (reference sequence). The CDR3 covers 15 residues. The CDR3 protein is CAWSAASSSGNTIYF. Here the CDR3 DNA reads TGTGCCTGGAGTGCGGCTTCGAGCTCTGGAAACACCATATATTTT.

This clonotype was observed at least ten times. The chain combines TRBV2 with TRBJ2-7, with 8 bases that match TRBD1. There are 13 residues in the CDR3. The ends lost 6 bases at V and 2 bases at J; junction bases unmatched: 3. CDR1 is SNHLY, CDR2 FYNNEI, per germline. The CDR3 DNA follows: TGTGCCAGCAGCGGGACAGGCCCCTACGAGCAGTACTTC. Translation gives CASSGTGPYEQYF.

The CDR3, as DNA: TGTGCCATCAGTGACGACTCTCACGAGCAGTACTTC. The encoded protein is CAISDDSHEQYF. The chain joins TRBV10-3 to TRBJ2-7; D not certain. This CDR3 has 12 residues. V was pared by 3 bases and J by 5 bases, with 8 bases between. CDR1 is ENHRY, CDR2 SYGVKD, per germline.

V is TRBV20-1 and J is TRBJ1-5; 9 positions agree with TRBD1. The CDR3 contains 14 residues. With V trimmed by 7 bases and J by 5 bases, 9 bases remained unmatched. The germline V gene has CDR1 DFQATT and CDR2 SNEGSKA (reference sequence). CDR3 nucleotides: TGCAGTGGAAGGCGGGGGGACAGGGATCAGCCCCAGCATTTT. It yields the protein CSGRRGDRDQPQHF.

The CDR3 nucleotides are TGTGCCAGCATCCCAGGACAGGGGACTCCAATGAACACTGAAGCTTTCTTT. It codes for CASIPGQGTPMNTEAFF. This sequence joins TRBV2 and TRBJ1-1; 9 bases match TRBD1. The CDR3 covers 17 residues. Germline-derived CDR1 and CDR2 are SNHLY and FYNNEI. V was pared by 7 bases and J by 0 bases, with 12 bases of the junction left unmatched.

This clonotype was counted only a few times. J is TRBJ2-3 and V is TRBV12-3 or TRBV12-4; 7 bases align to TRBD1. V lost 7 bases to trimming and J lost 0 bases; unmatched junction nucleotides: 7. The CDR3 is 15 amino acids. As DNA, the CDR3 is TGTGCCAGCACCCACAGGGGCCATAGCACAGATACGCAGTATTTT. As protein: CASTHRGHSTDTQYF.

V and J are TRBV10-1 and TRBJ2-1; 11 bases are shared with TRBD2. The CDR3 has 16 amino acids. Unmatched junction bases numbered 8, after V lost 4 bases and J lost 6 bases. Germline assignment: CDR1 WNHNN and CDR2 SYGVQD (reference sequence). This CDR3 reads CASSAGTSGTSNEQFF. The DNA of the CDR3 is TGCGCCAGCAGTGCCGGGACTAGCGGTACCTCCAATGAGCAGTTCTTC.

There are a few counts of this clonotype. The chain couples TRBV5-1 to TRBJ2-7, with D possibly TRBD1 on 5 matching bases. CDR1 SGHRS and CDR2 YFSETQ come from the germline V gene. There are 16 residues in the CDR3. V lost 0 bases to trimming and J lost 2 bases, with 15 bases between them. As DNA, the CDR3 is TGCGCCAGCAGCTTGGCCCAGGGTATCGGCGCCTACGAGCAGTACTTC. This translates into CASSLAQGIGAYEQYF.

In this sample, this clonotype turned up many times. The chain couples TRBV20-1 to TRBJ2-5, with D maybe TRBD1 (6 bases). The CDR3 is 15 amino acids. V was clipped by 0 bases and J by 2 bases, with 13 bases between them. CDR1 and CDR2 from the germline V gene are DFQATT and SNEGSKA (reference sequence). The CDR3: CSARDGLGGQETQYF. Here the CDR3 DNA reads TGCAGTGCTAGAGATGGTCTAGGGGGACAAGAGACCCAGTACTTC.

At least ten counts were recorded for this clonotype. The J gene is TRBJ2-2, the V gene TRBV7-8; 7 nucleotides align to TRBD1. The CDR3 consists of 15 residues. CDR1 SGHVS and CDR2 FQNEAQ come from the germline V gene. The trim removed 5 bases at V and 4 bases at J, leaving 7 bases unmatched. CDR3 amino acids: CASSARQGRTGELFF. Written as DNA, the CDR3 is TGTGCCAGCAGCGCCCGACAGGGTCGCACCGGGGAGCTGTTTTTT.

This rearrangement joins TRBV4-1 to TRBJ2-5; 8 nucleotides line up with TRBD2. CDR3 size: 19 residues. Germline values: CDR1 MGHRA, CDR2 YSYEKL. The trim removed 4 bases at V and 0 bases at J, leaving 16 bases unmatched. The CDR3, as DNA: TGCGCCAGCAGCCTACGCTGGGGGCCCACTAGCGGCGACCAAGAGACCCAGTACTTC. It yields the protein CASSLRWGPTSGDQETQYF.

CDR3 sequence reads: CASRYEPGRQETQYF. The CDR3 DNA reads TGTGCCAGCAGATACGAACCGGGGCGCCAAGAGACCCAGTACTTC. The chain couples TRBV12-3 or TRBV12-4 to TRBJ2-5; D may correspond to TRBD1 or TRBD2 (5 bases each). V was pared by 6 bases and J by 1 base, with 15 bases between. The CDR3 is made up of 15 amino acids.

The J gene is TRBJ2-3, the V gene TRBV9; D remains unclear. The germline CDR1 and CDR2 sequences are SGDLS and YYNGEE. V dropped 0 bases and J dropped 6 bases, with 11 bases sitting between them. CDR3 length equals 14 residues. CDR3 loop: CASSVESYPDTQYF. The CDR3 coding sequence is TGTGCCAGCAGCGTAGAATCTTACCCGGATACGCAGTATTTT.

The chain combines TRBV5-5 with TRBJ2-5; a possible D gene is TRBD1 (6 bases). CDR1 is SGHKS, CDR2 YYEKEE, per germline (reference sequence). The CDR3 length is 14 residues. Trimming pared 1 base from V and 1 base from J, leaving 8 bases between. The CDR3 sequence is CASSLMTGQETQYF. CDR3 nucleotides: TGTGCCAGCAGCTTGATGACAGGCCAAGAGACCCAGTACTTC.

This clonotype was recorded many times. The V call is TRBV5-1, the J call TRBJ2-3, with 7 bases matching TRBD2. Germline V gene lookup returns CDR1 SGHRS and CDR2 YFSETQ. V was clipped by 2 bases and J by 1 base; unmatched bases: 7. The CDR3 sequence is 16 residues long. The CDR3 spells CASSFPLSGGTDTQYF. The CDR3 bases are TGCGCCAGCAGCTTCCCACTAAGCGGGGGCACAGATACGCAGTATTTT.

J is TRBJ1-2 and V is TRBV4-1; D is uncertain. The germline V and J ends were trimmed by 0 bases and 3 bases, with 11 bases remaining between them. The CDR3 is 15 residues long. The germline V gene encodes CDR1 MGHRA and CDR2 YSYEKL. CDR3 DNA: TGCGCCAGCAGCCAAGATCGCATGACGGACTATGGCTACACCTTC. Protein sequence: CASSQDRMTDYGYTF.